The 26 T cell receptor beta chains in this list originate from one sample, sequenced in a study of blood T cells in healthy people across ages. With a J-beta primer mix and a sample-barcoded 5' primer, a second PCR ran 7 to 11 cycles. TCRdb re-called the 5' RACE reads through MiXCR, storing one row per CDR3 protein. The sample gives 1.6 million or so distinct CDR3 sequences, about 31% of which show up once; roughly 12% is in the top ten. Material for sequencing was blood. Receptors originate from a woman aged 30 to 39 in good health.

This clonotype was found a few times. The CDR3 region is CASGFEGRASYNEQFF. DNA of the CDR3: TGCGCCAGCGGATTCGAGGGGCGGGCATCCTACAATGAGCAGTTCTTC. This rearrangement joins TRBV10-1 to TRBJ2-1; D may match TRBD1 or TRBD2 (5 bases each). This CDR3 region has 16 residues. The germline gives CDR1 WNHNN, CDR2 SYGVQD (reference sequence). V was shortened by 8 bases and J by 1 base, with 18 bases between the two germline ends.

The V and J genes are TRBV29-1 and TRBJ1-1; D is unresolved. The V gene's germline CDR1 is SQVTM and CDR2 ANQGSEA. The CDR3 consists of 11 residues. Trimming removed 4 bases at V and 10 bases at J, with 13 bases between. The CDR3 protein is CSVASGKGAFF. The CDR3 nucleotides are TGCAGCGTTGCGTCTGGGAAGGGAGCTTTCTTT.

This clonotype was observed a few times. The V and J genes are TRBV7-9 and TRBJ2-1, with 8 bases that match TRBD2. CDR3 size: 16 residues. Per the germline V gene, CDR1 is SEHNR and CDR2 is FQNEAQ (reference sequence). The V gene end was trimmed by 0 bases and the J gene end by 5 bases; junction bases not matched to a gene: 6. Here the CDR3 reads CASSLAHAGGDNEQFF. In DNA form, the CDR3 reads TGTGCCAGCAGCTTAGCGCATGCGGGAGGTGACAATGAGCAGTTCTTC. Variable domain in full (rest from reference TRBV7-9 and TRBJ2-1): DTGVSQNPRHKITKRGQNVTFRCDPISEHNRLYWYRQTLGQGPEFLTYFQNEAQLEKSRLLSDRFSAERPKGSFSTLEIQRTEQGDSAMYLCASSLAHAGGDNEQFFGPGTRLTVL.

The chain combines TRBV4-1 with TRBJ1-1; tentatively, D is TRBD1 (6 bases). Germline CDR1 MGHRA, CDR2 YSYEKL. The CDR3 is 18 residues long. V was clipped by 0 bases and J by 3 bases, with 20 bases between them. The chain's CDR3 is CASSQDQGQGIWDTEAFF. CDR3 nucleotide sequence: TGCGCCAGCAGCCAAGATCAGGGGCAGGGGATATGGGACACTGAAGCTTTCTTT.

This clonotype showed up just once. The chain couples TRBV5-1 to TRBJ2-3, with 12 bases that match TRBD2. CDR3 length: 16 amino acids. V shed 4 bases, J shed 5 bases, and the junction held 8 bases outside the gene matches. The germline gives CDR1 SGHRS, CDR2 YFSETQ. The CDR3 DNA reads TGCGCCAGCAGCGCCTCTCTAGCGGGAGGGCTAGATACGCAGTATTTT. Amino acids: CASSASLAGGLDTQYF.

The V gene is TRBV5-1, the J gene TRBJ2-7; 9 bases line up with TRBD2. Looked up from germline, CDR1 is SGHRS and CDR2 is YFSETQ. This CDR3 contains 14 residues. The trim removed 3 bases at V and 4 bases at J, leaving 5 bases unmatched. Written as DNA, the CDR3 is TGCGCCAGCAGCTATAGCGGGAGCGGGTACGAGCAGTACTTC. It specifies CASSYSGSGYEQYF.

This clonotype was observed a handful of times. This chain uses TRBV4-1 with TRBJ2-1, with D tentatively TRBD1 or TRBD2 (6 bases each). Per the germline V gene, CDR1 is MGHRA and CDR2 is YSYEKL. Trimming removed 4 bases from V and 4 bases from J, with 14 bases in between. The CDR3 extends over 15 amino acids. For the CDR3, the DNA is TGCGCCAGCAGCCTTAGGGGGGACTCGTACAATGAGCAGTTCTTC. Residues: CASSLRGDSYNEQFF.

The chain carries TRBV11-2 and TRBJ2-3; D is unclear. V was shortened by 1 base and J by 5 bases, with 7 bases between the two germline ends. Germline assignment: CDR1 SGHAT and CDR2 FQNNGV. The CDR3 totals 13 residues. The CDR3 DNA reads as TGTGCCAGCAGCTTAGCTCGGCAAGATACGCAGTATTTT. It codes for CASSLARQDTQYF.

This clonotype was seen repeatedly, ten times or more. The rearrangement joins TRBV4-1 to TRBJ2-5; 9 nucleotides line up with TRBD2. Germline lookup yields CDR1 MGHRA and CDR2 YSYEKL. Trimming removed 1 base from V and 2 bases from J; junction bases left unmatched: 8. This CDR3 spans 17 amino acids. The CDR3 region is CASSQGVAGGQQETQYF. In DNA, the CDR3 is TGCGCCAGCAGCCAAGGCGTGGCGGGGGGGCAACAAGAGACCCAGTACTTC.

The chain is built from TRBV9 and TRBJ2-3; D remains unclear. CDR3 length: 14 amino acids. CDR1 is SGDLS, CDR2 YYNGEE, per germline. V lost 0 bases to trimming and J lost 2 bases, with 7 bases between them. CDR3 loop: CASSVDPVTDTQYF. For the CDR3, the DNA is TGTGCCAGCAGCGTAGATCCAGTCACAGATACGCAGTATTTT.

The sample holds many counts of this clonotype. The junction and the germline gene differ at one end; a read error may be behind it. The chain is built from TRBV20-1 and TRBJ2-5, with 13 bases that match TRBD2. CDR1 is DFQATT and CDR2 is SNEGSKA in the germline V gene (reference sequence). The CDR3 is 16 residues long. The CDR3 region is CSARGTSGRVQETQYF. Here the CDR3 DNA reads TGCAGTGCAAGAGGAACTAGCGGGAGGGTCCAAGAGACCCAGTACTTC.

V gene TRBV12-3 or TRBV12-4 combines with J gene TRBJ1-1; D may be TRBD1 (5 bases). This CDR3 has 14 residues. V lost 3 bases to trimming and J lost 6 bases, with 14 bases between them. Here the CDR3 DNA reads TGTGCCAGCAGTTTCCAGGGTATTGTCGCTGAAGCTTTCTTT. Translating it yields CASSFQGIVAEAFF.

V usage is TRBV7-6 and J usage is TRBJ2-7; D ambiguous. CDR3 size: 14 residues. Germline CDR1 and CDR2: SGHVS and FNYEAQ. V was pared by 2 bases and J by 1 base, with 9 bases between. The CDR3 nucleotides are TGTGCCAGCAGCTTAATGGCTAATTCCTACGAGCAGTACTTC. Protein sequence: CASSLMANSYEQYF.

This clonotype was picked up one time. The chain uses TRBV9 and TRBJ1-4; D not certain. Germline CDR1 SGDLS, CDR2 YYNGEE. Deletions cut 1 base from V and 7 bases from J, with 20 bases between. CDR3 length: 17 residues. The CDR3 region has the DNA TGTGCCAGCAGCGTAACCTACCGGGCATCGGGGAGTGAAAAACTGTTTTTT. Translation: CASSVTYRASGSEKLFF. The whole variable domain, filled in from reference TRBV9 and TRBJ1-4, reads DSGVTQTPKHLITATGQRVTLRCSPRSGDLSVYWYQQSLDQGLQFLIQYYNGEERAKGNILERFSAQQFPDLHSELNLSSLELGDSALYFCASSVTYRASGSEKLFFGSGTQLSVL.

The chain couples TRBV10-2 to TRBJ1-2; D not resolved. The CDR3 totals 14 residues. The germline V gene has CDR1 WSHSY and CDR2 SAAADI. Trimming pared 4 bases from V and 5 bases from J, leaving 14 bases between. CDR3 loop: CASSGSIWVYGYTF. The CDR3 nucleotides read TGCGCCAGCAGTGGGTCGATTTGGGTATATGGCTACACCTTC.

To note about this clonotype: One junction end disagrees with the germline gene, perhaps due to a read error. The chain couples TRBV7-2 to TRBJ2-2; 15 bases match TRBD2. The length of the CDR3 is 18 residues. The germline V gene encodes CDR1 SGHTA and CDR2 FQGNSA. CDR3 sequence reads: CASSRTSGRGSDTGELFF. DNA of the CDR3: TGTGCTAGCAGCCGGACTAGCGGGAGGGGTTCGGACACCGGGGAGCTGTTTTTT.

This chain joins TRBV20-1 and TRBJ2-5; no definite D call. The ends were cut back, 1 base at V and 5 bases at J, with 11 bases in the middle. The CDR3 totals 13 residues. Per the germline V gene, CDR1 is DFQATT and CDR2 is SNEGSKA (reference sequence). This CDR3 reads CSARAGGVETQYF. In DNA, the CDR3 is TGCAGTGCTAGAGCGGGTGGGGTGGAGACCCAGTACTTC.

This clonotype was counted a few times. This chain connects TRBV6-6 to TRBJ2-1, with TRBD2 matching 8 bases. The CDR3 runs to 16 residues. The trim removed 7 bases at V and 6 bases at J, leaving 14 bases unmatched. Germline-derived CDR1 and CDR2 are MNHNY and SVGAGI (reference sequence). The CDR3 DNA reads as TGTGCCAGCACCAACGGGGGGGGCACCCCCGTCAATGAGCAGTTCTTC. It encodes CASTNGGGTPVNEQFF.

This chain connects TRBV6-1 to TRBJ2-7, with TRBD2 matching over 14 bases. This CDR3 is built from 14 residues. V lost 10 bases to trimming and J lost 5 bases; unmatched junction nucleotides: 7. CDR1 MNHNS and CDR2 SASEGT come from the germline V gene. The CDR3 reads CAIQGLAGGHEQYF. CDR3 nucleotides: TGTGCCATCCAAGGACTAGCGGGAGGCCACGAGCAGTACTTC.

The chain combines TRBV14 with TRBJ2-5, with D hard to call. Germline CDR1 SGHDN, CDR2 FVKESK. CDR3 length: 18 amino acids. V lost 1 base and J 4 bases, leaving 22 bases between the germline ends. The CDR3 DNA reads as TGTGCCAGCAGCCAAGCCTCCCGGAAGGCAGAGGCCACAGAGACCCAGTACTTC. Protein product: CASSQASRKAEATETQYF.

This clonotype has just a few counts. The chain is built from TRBV6-1 and TRBJ2-4, with 11 bases aligning to TRBD2. The germline V gene encodes CDR1 MNHNS and CDR2 SASEGT. This CDR3 contains 15 residues. Trimming cost V 1 base and J 13 bases; bases outside gene matches: 9. The CDR3 spells CASSEGGLAGGEQYF. For the CDR3, the DNA is TGTGCCAGCAGTGAAGGTGGGCTAGCGGGAGGAGAGCAGTACTTC.

Details on this clonotype: The germline gene is not matched at one end of the junction; a read error may be the cause. This chain joins TRBV9 and TRBJ2-7; TRBD2 aligns across 10 bases. The CDR3 is 16 residues long. The germline gives CDR1 SGDLS, CDR2 YYNGEE. This CDR3 reads CASSVSAGGPSHEQYF. The DNA of the CDR3 is TGTGCCAGCAGCGTGTCAGCGGGAGGGCCCTCCCACGAGCAGTACTTC.

This clonotype turned up a few times. This chain connects TRBV29-1 to TRBJ2-1; D gene unclear. V was clipped by 1 base and J by 2 bases, with 9 bases between them. The CDR3 runs to 14 residues. Germline V gives CDR1 SQVTM, CDR2 ANQGSEA. CDR3 loop: CSVEGLETYNEQFF. DNA for the CDR3: TGCAGCGTTGAAGGACTGGAGACCTACAATGAGCAGTTCTTC.

The chain carries TRBV6-1 and TRBJ1-2; D is uncertain. The CDR3 sequence is 13 residues long. With 0 bases removed from V and 8 bases from J, the gap between germline ends came to 10 bases. In germline, CDR1 is MNHNS, CDR2 SASEGT. The CDR3 sequence is CASSEAAPRGYTF. CDR3 DNA: TGTGCCAGCAGTGAAGCGGCCCCCAGGGGCTACACCTTC.

The genes are TRBV7-2 and TRBJ2-3; D unresolved. This CDR3 spans 16 amino acids. The V end was cut by 1 base, the J end by 3 bases, with 14 bases between. Germline CDR1 reads SGHTA; CDR2 reads FQGNSA. The CDR3 reads CASSLGKWVLTDTQYF. CDR3 bases: TGTGCCAGCAGCTTAGGAAAATGGGTGTTGACAGATACGCAGTATTTT.

The chain carries TRBV5-5 and TRBJ2-7, with 14 bases that match TRBD2. The DNA end favors TRBJ2-5, so the J call may be wrong. The CDR3 covers 19 residues. CDR1 and CDR2 from the germline V gene are SGHKS and YYEKEE (reference sequence). The CDR3 reads CASSLGLAGGQVASETQYF. The DNA for the CDR3 is TGTGCCAGCAGCTTGGGACTAGCGGGGGGGCAGGTGGCCTCGGAGACCCAGTACTTC.